The TCR beta chain under discussion was sequenced for a study of T cell responses to AZD1222 COVID-19 vaccine. CDR3 size: 13 residues. V was pared by 5 bases and J by 2 bases, with 3 bases of the junction left unmatched. Germline lookup yields CDR1 KGHSH and CDR2 LQKENI. Sequencing was performed with immunoSEQ multiplex PCR; in TCRdb, only in-frame clones are kept and a portion is missing. The profile shows roughly 100,000 clones, more than 70% of them singletons. Note on this clone: No antigen is known for it.

Study-wide findings and caveats: Spike-specific TCR breadth and depth went up after people got two AZD1222 doses. Donors in the cohort were predominantly white British and more often female, and clonal diversity was possibly underestimated. Researchers report vaccine-associated CD4 TCRs spanning spike, with dominance at 160-218 and 743-854. The number of AZD1222 recipients seropositive at baseline was only six.

J is TRBJ2-7 and V is TRBV18; TRBD2 agrees at 7 bases. This TCR derives from an adult in good health. The input for sequencing was peripheral blood, taken on day 0 of AZD1222 vaccination. The CDR3 sequence: CASSSGLAYEQYF. CDR3 nucleotide sequence: TGTGCCAGCTCATCAGGACTAGCCTACGAGCAGTACTTC.